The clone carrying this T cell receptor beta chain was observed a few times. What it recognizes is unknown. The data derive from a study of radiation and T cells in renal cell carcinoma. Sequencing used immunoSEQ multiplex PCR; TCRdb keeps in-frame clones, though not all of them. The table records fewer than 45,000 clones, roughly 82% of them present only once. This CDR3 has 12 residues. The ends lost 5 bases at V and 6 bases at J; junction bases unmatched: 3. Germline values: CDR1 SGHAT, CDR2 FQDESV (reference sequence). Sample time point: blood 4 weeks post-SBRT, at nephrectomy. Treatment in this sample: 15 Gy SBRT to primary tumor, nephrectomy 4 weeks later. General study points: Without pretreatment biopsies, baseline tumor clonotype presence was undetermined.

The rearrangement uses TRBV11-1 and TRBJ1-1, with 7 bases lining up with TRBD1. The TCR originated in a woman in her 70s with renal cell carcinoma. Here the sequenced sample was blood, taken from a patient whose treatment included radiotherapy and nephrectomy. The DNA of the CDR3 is TGTGCCAGCAGCCCGACAGGGTCTGAAGCTTTCTTT. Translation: CASSPTGSEAFF.